The 19 T cell receptor beta chains given below trace back to one sample, sequenced in a study of T cell clonality in common variable immunodeficiency. For these TCRs, the target antigens are not known. Only in-frame clones appear in the TCRdb table, and some are missing; sequencing was by immunoSEQ multiplex PCR. This repertoire holds around 28,000 clones, and none appear only once. General study points: Fewer deletions and N-nucleotide insertions were reportedly seen in common variable immunodeficiency TCR beta sequences.

Sequenced material: peripheral blood mononuclear cells. The receptors shown here come from a human donor with common variable immunodeficiency.

This clone showed up just a few times. The read ends 3 residues shy of where the CDR3 ends; the end is completed using the germline J gene. J is TRBJ2-7 and V is TRBV20-1; D may be TRBD2 (6 bases). Germline V gives CDR1 DFQATT, CDR2 SNEGSKA (reference sequence). CDR3 length: 14 residues. The V and J ends lost 6 bases and 3 bases respectively, with 18 bases between them. The CDR3 region is CSAQGDSELYEQYF. The DNA read from the CDR3 is TGCAGTGCCCAAGGGGACTCCGAACTCTACGAG.

A few counts support this clone. CDR3 region: CASSSGQLTSTDTQYF. Partial CDR3 DNA: TGTGCCAGCTCATCGGGACAGCTAACTAGCACAGATACG. V gene TRBV18 combines with J gene TRBJ2-3, with TRBD1 matching over 7 bases. The CDR3 end is not reached by the read, which stops 3 residues before it; the germline J gene fills it in. V shed 5 bases and J 0 bases; nucleotides not matched to a gene: 8. The CDR3 covers 16 residues. From germline, CDR1 is KGHSH and CDR2 LQKENI.

This clone was observed a few times. The read falls 3 residues short of the CDR3 end, and the missing part is taken from the germline J gene. The chain combines TRBV19 with TRBJ1-6; 9 bases align to TRBD1. Trimming removed 0 bases from V and 8 bases from J; junction bases left unmatched: 8. CDR1 and CDR2 from the germline V gene are LNHDA and SQIVND (reference sequence). The CDR3 covers 17 residues. The part of the CDR3 DNA that was read is TGTGCCAGTAGTATAGATAATCAGGACAGGGGCGATTCACCC. As protein: CASSIDNQDRGDSP. From start to end, the CDR3 is CASSIDNQDRGDSPLHF.

CDR3 sequence: CASSREGGGQPQHF. The sequenced CDR3 bases are TGTGCCAGCAGCCGCGAAGGGGGCGGTCAGCCC. The V call is TRBV7-9, the J call TRBJ1-5, with TRBD1 matching over 7 bases. The read gets to within 3 residues of the CDR3 end, and the germline J gene fills in the rest. Unmatched junction bases numbered 7, after V lost 5 bases and J lost 6 bases. This CDR3 contains 14 residues. From germline, CDR1 is SEHNR and CDR2 FQNEAQ (reference sequence).

This clone was seen a handful of times. The missing CDR3 end, 3 residues past where the read stops, is filled in from the germline J gene. The chain joins TRBV6-2 or TRBV6-3 to TRBJ2-7, with D possibly being TRBD1 (5 bases). The V and J ends lost 0 bases and 3 bases respectively, with 6 bases between them. Per germline, CDR1 MNHEY and CDR2 SVGEGT. The CDR3 is made up of 13 amino acids. The CDR3: CASSYSQDYEQYF. The DNA read from the CDR3 is TGTGCCAGCAGTTACTCACAGGACTACGAG.

A remark on this clone: The read falls 3 residues short of the CDR3 end, and the missing part is taken from the germline J gene. The rearrangement uses TRBV6-1 and TRBJ1-4; TRBD1 agrees at 8 bases. V dropped 0 bases and J dropped 0; count of bases not matched to a gene: 6. The CDR3 loop spans 18 amino acids. Germline CDR1 reads MNHNS; CDR2 reads SASEGT. The CDR3 bases that were read are TGTGCCAGCAGTGAAGCTGACAGGGGAAGGGCAACTAATGAAAAA. Encoded protein: CASSEADRGRATNEK. The CDR3 in full is CASSEADRGRATNEKLFF.

This clone showed up many times. The DNA ends 3 residues before the CDR3 does, and the rest of the CDR3 is filled in from the germline J gene. This chain links TRBV6-2 or TRBV6-3 with TRBJ2-3, with D maybe TRBD2 (6 bases). V lost 0 bases and J 3 bases, leaving 16 bases between the germline ends. This CDR3 is 17 amino acids long. The germline V gene encodes CDR1 MNHEY and CDR2 SVGEGT. CDR3 bases read: TGTGCCAGCAGTTACTCGGGGCGGGGAGTAGTTACAGATACG. It yields the protein CASSYSGRGVVTDT. The whole CDR3 reads CASSYSGRGVVTDTQYF.

This clone was observed a few times. The CDR3 is cut off 3 residues early in the read; its end comes from the germline J gene. V usage is TRBV7-2 and J usage is TRBJ2-1; D is perhaps TRBD1 or TRBD2 (5 bases each). The length of the CDR3 is 15 residues. CDR1 is SGHTA, CDR2 FQGNSA, per germline. The V and J ends lost 5 bases and 0 bases respectively, with 11 bases between them. CDR3 DNA (partial): TGTGCCAGCAGCCGAGGGGCTGACTCCTACAATGAG. This translates into CASSRGADSYNE. The full CDR3 sequence reads CASSRGADSYNEQFF.

For this clone: The missing CDR3 end, 3 residues past where the read stops, is filled in from the germline J gene. The chain recombines TRBV6-2 or TRBV6-3 with TRBJ2-2; 9 bases line up with TRBD2. With V trimmed by 4 bases and J by 5 bases, 5 bases remained unmatched. Germline loops: CDR1 MNHEY, CDR2 SVGEGT. The CDR3 runs 15 residues. This chain's CDR3 is CASSFSSGVTGELFF. CDR3 DNA (partial): TGTGCCAGCAGTTTCTCTAGCGGGGTGACCGGGGAG.

This clone was seen only a few times. The read terminates 3 residues before the CDR3 end, so the remaining end is supplied by the germline J gene. This rearrangement joins TRBV6-2 or TRBV6-3 to TRBJ1-2; 7 nucleotides line up with TRBD1. The CDR3 length is 15 residues. V shed 6 bases, J shed 0 bases, and the junction held 7 bases outside the gene matches. Germline V gene lookup returns CDR1 MNHEY and CDR2 SVGEGT. CDR3 DNA (partial): TGTGCCAGCAGGCCGGACAGGTTAGCTAACTATGGC. Residues: CASRPDRLANYG. The entire CDR3 sequence reads CASRPDRLANYGYTF.

This clone has only a few counts. The read ends 3 residues before the CDR3 terminus; that terminus is restored from the germline J gene. The chain uses TRBV18 and TRBJ2-4, with TRBD1 matching 10 bases. This CDR3 comprises 17 residues. Germline V gene lookup returns CDR1 KGHSH and CDR2 LQKENI. V was pared by 6 bases and J by 0 bases, with 8 bases of the junction left unmatched. The CDR3 region is CASSQTGGFLAKNIQYF. CDR3 bases read: TGTGCCAGCTCGCAGACAGGGGGCTTCTTAGCCAAAAACATT.

This clone showed up many times. The read terminates 3 residues ahead of where the CDR3 ends, so the germline J gene completes it. The chain combines TRBV7-2 with TRBJ2-1; 11 positions agree with TRBD2. The CDR3 consists of 15 residues. The V gene end was trimmed by 2 bases and the J gene end by 9 bases; junction bases not matched to a gene: 6. Germline loops: CDR1 SGHTA, CDR2 FQGNSA. CDR3 sequence: CASSLFSGGAGEQFF. The covered CDR3 bases are TGTGCCAGCAGCTTATTTAGCGGGGGGGCCGGTGAG.

To note about this clone: From the germline J gene comes the end of the CDR3, since the read stops 3 residues before it. The chain links TRBV7-3 to TRBJ2-1; perhaps TRBD2 as D (7 bases). CDR1 is SGHTA and CDR2 is FQGTGA in the germline V gene. The CDR3 is 17 residues long. Trimming left V 4 bases short and J 4 bases short, with 20 bases between. The part of the CDR3 DNA that was read is TGTGCCAGCAGCTCCTTGGATAGGAGGGGGGGGTACAATGAG. Translated, it gives CASSSLDRRGGYNE. The complete CDR3 sequence is CASSSLDRRGGYNEQFF.

This clone was found a few times. The read ends 3 residues before the CDR3 terminus; that terminus is restored from the germline J gene. The V call is TRBV7-8, the J call TRBJ1-6, with TRBD1 matching over 11 bases. Germline CDR1 and CDR2: SGHVS and FQNEAQ. The junction had 5 bases not matched to a gene; V was cut back by 5 bases and J by 5 bases. The CDR3 consists of 16 residues. The CDR3 sequence: CASSPGQGANNSPLHF. The sequenced CDR3 bases are TGTGCCAGCAGCCCCGGACAGGGGGCAAATAATTCACCC.

This clone rates as medium-sized. The read is 3 residues too short to cover the CDR3 end, so that end is filled in from the germline J gene. The J gene is TRBJ2-1, the V gene TRBV6-2 or TRBV6-3; D may be TRBD1 (5 bases). The CDR3 loop spans 14 amino acids. Germline CDR1 MNHEY, CDR2 SVGEGT. V lost 5 bases and J lost 0, with 8 bases in between. The CDR3 bases that were read are TGTGCCAGCAGTAGAAGGGGCTCCTACAATGAG. It encodes CASSRRGSYNE. From start to end, the CDR3 is CASSRRGSYNEQFF.

Details on this clone: The read terminates 3 residues before the CDR3 end, so the remaining end is supplied by the germline J gene. The chain employs TRBV7-9 and TRBJ1-1, with D possibly matching TRBD1 (6 bases). CDR1 and CDR2 (germline): SEHNR, FQNEAQ (reference sequence). The CDR3 is made up of 13 amino acids. V was trimmed by 4 bases and J by 3 bases, leaving 9 bases between them. The CDR3 is CASSSYRDTEAFF. The covered CDR3 bases are TGTGCCAGCAGCTCGTACAGGGACACTGAA.

This clone was seen at least ten times. The read finishes 3 residues shy of the CDR3 end, and the germline J gene is used to complete it. The chain joins TRBV5-1 to TRBJ2-5; D not resolved. V lost 5 bases, J lost 3 bases, and 8 bases lay in between. The CDR3 consists of 12 residues. CDR1 is SGHRS, CDR2 YFSETQ, per germline. The CDR3 sequence: CASSLTEETQYF. The DNA read from the CDR3 is TGCGCCAGCAGTTTGACGGAAGAGACC. Based on the CDR3 plus reference TRBV5-1 and TRBJ2-5, the full variable domain is KAGVTQTPRYLIKTRGQQVTLSCSPISGHRSVSWYQQTPGQGLQFLFEYFSETQRNKGNFPGRFSGRQFSNSRSEMNVSTLELGDSALYLCASSLTEETQYFGPGTRLLVL.

A note on this clone: The CDR3 extends 3 residues past the end of the read, so its final part is completed from the germline J gene. The chain is built from TRBV20-1 and TRBJ2-1; TRBD2 matches 7 bases. With V trimmed by 4 bases and J by 1 base, 16 bases remained unmatched. Germline V gives CDR1 DFQATT, CDR2 SNEGSKA (reference sequence). The CDR3 extends over 18 amino acids. The sequenced CDR3 bases are TGCAGTGCTACAAGCGGGGTGTCTACAAGCGGGTCCTACAATGAG. Protein: CSATSGVSTSGSYNE. The entire CDR3 sequence reads CSATSGVSTSGSYNEQFF.

This clone was recorded at least ten times. The CDR3 is cut off 3 residues early in the read; its end comes from the germline J gene. This chain joins TRBV30 and TRBJ2-3; 13 positions match TRBD2. The CDR3 extends over 13 amino acids. Trimming removed 5 bases from V and 4 bases from J; junction bases left unmatched: 0. CDR1 is GTSNPN and CDR2 is SVGIG in the germline V gene (reference sequence). The covered CDR3 bases are TGTGCCTGGGGACTAGCGGGGGCAGATACG. It codes for CAWGLAGADT. The CDR3 in its entirety is CAWGLAGADTQYF.